These 7 T cell receptor beta chains came from one sample sequenced in a study of blood T cell repertoires in COVID-19 (dated by TCRdb to 2020 to 2021). Library preparation employed the immunoSEQ multiplex PCR assay. What TCRdb holds here is the immuneACCESS table cut down to in-frame rearrangements. Part of the clones is not present; checked against another copy, under half of the missing clones reflect an unresolved V gene, and the others are unexplained. The sample profile shows about 96,000 clones; approximately 90% of them were found once. The top ten constitute around 4.3% of the sample. Sequences were obtained from peripheral blood. The origin of the receptors is a human donor with COVID-19, enrolled during active disease. The donor label of this sample is uncertain.

The genes are TRBV18 and TRBJ2-5; maybe TRBD1 (6 bases). Trimming left V 3 bases short and J 3 bases short, with 17 bases between. CDR1 and CDR2 (germline): KGHSH, LQKENI. This CDR3 has 16 amino acids. The CDR3: CASSPPRGAGEETQYF. CDR3 coding DNA: TGTGCCAGCTCACCTCCGCGAGGGGCAGGGGAAGAGACCCAGTACTTC.

The genes are TRBV5-6 and TRBJ2-1, with no clear D. V was pared by 4 bases and J by 4 bases, with 3 bases between. CDR1 and CDR2 (germline): SGHDT, YYEEEE. The CDR3 is 11 residues long. The CDR3 bases are TGTGCCAGCAGCCTATACAATGAGCAGTTCTTC. This gives the protein CASSLYNEQFF.

The rearrangement joins TRBV28 to TRBJ1-5; no clear D. The CDR3 covers 13 residues. Trimming took 6 bases from V and 6 from J, leaving 12 bases between them. The germline gives CDR1 MDHEN, CDR2 SYDVKM. CDR3 in amino acids: CASSPVSGQPQHF. The CDR3 DNA sequence: TGTGCCAGCAGCCCCGTGTCGGGTCAGCCCCAGCATTTT. The full variable domain, completed using reference TRBV28 and TRBJ1-5, is DVKVTQSSRYLVKRTGEKVFLECVQDMDHENMFWYRQDPGLGLRLIYFSYDVKMKEKGDIPEGYSVSREKKERFSLILESASTNQTSMYLCASSPVSGQPQHFGDGTRLSIL.

The J gene is TRBJ2-3, the V gene TRBV9, with 7 bases that match TRBD2. V trimming: 4 bases; J trimming: 4 bases; junction bases outside the gene matches: 12. The CDR3 is 16 residues long. Germline-derived CDR1 and CDR2 are SGDLS and YYNGEE. For the CDR3, the DNA is TGTGCCAGCAGCCAATACGCCGGGGGGTTGCCAGATACGCAGTATTTT. Residues: CASSQYAGGLPDTQYF. The complete variable domain, with remaining parts taken from reference TRBV9 and TRBJ2-3, reads DSGVTQTPKHLITATGQRVTLRCSPRSGDLSVYWYQQSLDQGLQFLIQYYNGEERAKGNILERFSAQQFPDLHSELNLSSLELGDSALYFCASSQYAGGLPDTQYFGPGTRLTVL.

This chain connects TRBV28 to TRBJ1-1; D unclear. Germline CDR1 reads MDHEN; CDR2 reads SYDVKM. The CDR3 loop spans 13 amino acids. Trimming took 6 bases from V and 1 from J, leaving 9 bases between them. The CDR3 here is CASRPQSNTEAFF. CDR3 nucleotide sequence: TGTGCCAGCAGACCACAATCGAACACTGAAGCTTTCTTT.

This sequence joins TRBV12-5 and TRBJ1-1; D is unclear. CDR1 is LGHNT, CDR2 FRNRAP, per germline. This CDR3 is built from 12 residues. Trimming took off 3 bases at V and 5 bases at J, with 7 bases between the two ends. The CDR3 region is CASGFPSTEAFF. The CDR3 nucleotides are TGTGCTAGTGGTTTCCCCTCGACTGAAGCTTTCTTT. Based on the CDR3 plus reference TRBV12-5 and TRBJ1-1, the full variable domain is DARVTQTPRHKVTEMGQEVTMRCQPILGHNTVFWYRQTMMQGLELLAYFRNRAPLDDSGMPKDRFSAEMPDATLATLKIQPSEPRDSAVYFCASGFPSTEAFFGQGTRLTVV.

The sample holds a few counts of this clone. The chain combines TRBV28 with TRBJ1-2; 11 positions match TRBD1. CDR1 MDHEN and CDR2 SYDVKM come from the germline V gene. With V trimmed by 3 bases and J by 8 bases, 5 bases remained unmatched. The CDR3 length is 14 residues. CDR3 region: CASSLDRGHGGYTF. For the CDR3, the DNA is TGTGCCAGCAGTTTGGACAGGGGGCACGGAGGCTACACCTTC.